Included here is one T cell receptor beta chain sequence, with context. TCRdb ran MiXCR on the 5' RACE reads and lists one entry per CDR3 protein. The data contain 500,000 to 650,000 distinct CDR3 sequences, approximately 12% of them seen just once; the ten biggest clones take up about 14%. This sample stems from a study of T cells after yellow fever vaccination. Germline CDR1 and CDR2: MDHEN and SYDVKM. This CDR3 has 13 residues. V was shortened by 5 bases and J by 6 bases, with 11 bases between the two germline ends. The sequenced sample was PBMCs, obtained on the day of the yellow fever booster vaccination. The source of this sequence is a man aged 25-45 years who received the YFV17D yellow fever vaccine. The J gene is TRBJ2-1, the V gene TRBV28, with D possibly called TRBD1 or TRBD2 (6 bases each). The CDR3 reads CASSIGGSNEQFF. The CDR3 DNA reads TGTGCCAGCAGTATAGGGGGGAGCAATGAGCAGTTCTTC.